The 18 T cell receptor beta chains below all came from one sample that was sequenced in a study of blood T cell repertoires in COVID-19. The assay was immunoSEQ multiplex PCR, and TCRdb's table has in-frame clones only and misses some. The sample lists 210,000 or so clones, 84% occurring once. The specimen sequenced was peripheral blood. The receptors shown here come from a woman in her forties or fifties with active or convalescent COVID-19.

This chain connects TRBV12-3 or TRBV12-4 to TRBJ1-2; 9 nucleotides line up with TRBD1. Trimming removed 6 bases from V and 4 bases from J; junction bases left unmatched: 3. The CDR3 loop spans 13 amino acids. CDR3 sequence (DNA): TGTGCCAGCAGCCGGGACAGGGTCTATGGCTACACCTTC. Translating gives CASSRDRVYGYTF.

This clone occurred once. The rearrangement links TRBV5-1 to TRBJ2-1, with TRBD1 matching 8 bases. CDR1 is SGHRS, CDR2 YFSETQ, per germline. J was trimmed by 6 bases and V by 6 bases; bases with no gene match: 11. CDR3 length equals 15 residues. The CDR3 nucleotides read TGCGCCAGCACCGCAGACAGGGGTCCCCCCAATGAGCAGTTCTTC. Translated: CASTADRGPPNEQFF. The full variable domain, in which reference TRBV5-1 and TRBJ2-1 provide the parts outside the CDR3, is KAGVTQTPRYLIKTRGQQVTLSCSPISGHRSVSWYQQTPGQGLQFLFEYFSETQRNKGNFPGRFSGRQFSNSRSEMNVSTLELGDSALYLCASTADRGPPNEQFFGPGTRLTVL.

This chain links TRBV19 with TRBJ1-5; 7 bases map to TRBD1. The V segment lost 9 bases and the J segment 7 bases; nucleotides outside the gene matches: 15. The CDR3 has 15 residues. Germline V lookup: CDR1 LNHDA, CDR2 SQIVND (reference sequence). DNA for the CDR3: TGTGCCAGCCAAATTACAGACAGGGAAGGACAGCCCCAGCATTTT. This gives the protein CASQITDREGQPQHF.

This clone showed up just once. The chain combines TRBV2 with TRBJ1-6; TRBD1 matches 9 bases. The V gene end was trimmed by 6 bases and the J gene end by 10 bases; junction bases not matched to a gene: 4. The CDR3 spans 13 residues. Germline loops: CDR1 SNHLY, CDR2 FYNNEI. The CDR3 loop is CASRGQGSSPLHF. CDR3 in DNA: TGTGCCAGCAGGGGACAGGGAAGCTCACCCCTCCACTTT.

The genes are TRBV5-1 and TRBJ1-5; a possible D gene is TRBD1 (6 bases). CDR3 length: 17 residues. CDR1 is SGHRS, CDR2 YFSETQ, per germline. Trimming removed 2 bases at V and 5 bases at J, with 20 bases between. The CDR3 loop reads CASSFMRTARRYQPQHF. CDR3 sequence (DNA): TGCGCCAGCAGCTTTATGAGGACAGCCCGCCGATATCAGCCCCAGCATTTT.

The V gene is TRBV28, the J gene TRBJ1-2; 8 bases are shared with TRBD1. Trimming cost V 6 bases and J 7 bases; bases outside gene matches: 7. The CDR3 has 13 amino acids. Germline V gene data show CDR1 as MDHEN and CDR2 as SYDVKM. CDR3 DNA: TGTGCCAGCAGCCAAGGACAGGGATTTGGCTACACCTTC. Translation gives CASSQGQGFGYTF.

The J gene is TRBJ1-2, the V gene TRBV2; 7 bases fit TRBD1. Germline values: CDR1 SNHLY, CDR2 FYNNEI. After removal of 4 bases from V and 6 bases from J, the junction contained 2 bases not matched to a gene. The CDR3 extends over 12 amino acids. CDR3 nucleotide sequence: TGTGCCAGCAGTGGACAGGGAAATGGCTACACCTTC. It codes for CASSGQGNGYTF.

The J gene is TRBJ2-7, the V gene TRBV20-1; 8 nucleotides align to TRBD2. The CDR3 consists of 15 residues. The V gene's germline CDR1 is DFQATT and CDR2 SNEGSKA (reference sequence). V shed 3 bases, J shed 0 bases, and the junction held 7 bases outside the gene matches. The CDR3: CSASPGGVSSYEQYF. As DNA, the CDR3 is TGCAGTGCTAGTCCGGGGGGGGTAAGCTCCTACGAGCAGTACTTC.

This chain links TRBV6-5 with TRBJ2-2; D unresolved. Trimming removed 0 bases from V and 4 bases from J, with 6 bases in between. The germline gives CDR1 MNHEY, CDR2 SVGAGI. The CDR3 sequence is 14 residues long. CDR3 bases: TGTGCCAGCAGTTACTCGAGTTTCACCGGGGAGCTGTTTTTT. This encodes CASSYSSFTGELFF.

V gene TRBV18 combines with J gene TRBJ2-2, with TRBD1 matching over 10 bases. V dropped 3 bases and J dropped 5; count of bases not matched to a gene: 9. Germline V gene data show CDR1 as KGHSH and CDR2 as LQKENI. The CDR3 sequence is 17 residues long. The CDR3 DNA reads as TGTGCCAGCTCACCGCCTAGACAGGGGGCGCGAACCGGGGAGCTGTTTTTT. As protein: CASSPPRQGARTGELFF.

V is TRBV5-1 and J is TRBJ2-3, with D perhaps TRBD2 (5 bases). Trimming took off 5 bases at V and 0 bases at J, with 16 bases between the two ends. This CDR3 spans 16 amino acids. Germline CDR1 reads SGHRS; CDR2 reads YFSETQ. CDR3 in amino acids: CASSSVGAMSTDTQYF. In nucleotides, the CDR3 is TGCGCCAGCAGTTCGGTGGGAGCGATGAGCACAGATACGCAGTATTTT.

The rearrangement links TRBV24-1 to TRBJ1-2, with D possibly matching TRBD1 (6 bases). Trimming removed 2 bases from V and 6 bases from J, with 15 bases in between. CDR3 size: 15 residues. CDR1 is KGHDR and CDR2 is SFDVKD in the germline V gene. This CDR3 reads CATSDSGHTDDGYTF. In nucleotides, the CDR3 is TGTGCCACCAGTGATTCGGGACACACGGACGATGGCTACACCTTC.

V and J are TRBV3-1 (or the pseudogene TRBV3-2) and TRBJ1-2; the match to TRBD1 covers 7 bases. V trimming: 5 bases; J trimming: 0 bases; junction bases outside the gene matches: 9. The CDR3 is 16 residues long. Germline lookup yields CDR1 LGHDT and CDR2 YNNKEL (reference sequence). The CDR3 reads CASSSPGGTANYGYTF. DNA of the CDR3: TGTGCCAGCAGCTCCCCGGGAGGGACAGCTAACTATGGCTACACCTTC.

V is TRBV18 and J is TRBJ1-4; D is unclear. CDR1 is KGHSH and CDR2 is LQKENI in the germline V gene. The CDR3 is 14 amino acids. Deletions cut 2 bases from V and 8 bases from J, with 12 bases between. CDR3 in amino acids: CASSPVPGGEKLFF. The DNA for the CDR3 is TGTGCCAGCTCACCAGTTCCGGGAGGCGAAAAACTGTTTTTT.

This clone has a handful of counts. This chain connects TRBV6-5 to TRBJ1-5; TRBD1 is a possible D gene (5 bases). This CDR3 is built from 15 residues. CDR1 and CDR2 from the germline V gene are MNHEY and SVGAGI. Trimming left V 5 bases short and J 7 bases short, with 18 bases between. The CDR3 coding sequence is TGTGCCAGCAGTCGCCCTCAAGGGGAAGGACAGCCCCAGCATTTT. Translation: CASSRPQGEGQPQHF.

The CDR3 DNA is TGTGCCAGTAGTATCGTGAGGGGGCAGGGTCAGCCCCAGCATTTT. As protein: CASSIVRGQGQPQHF. The J gene is TRBJ1-5, the V gene TRBV19; 7 positions agree with TRBD1. The germline V gene has CDR1 LNHDA and CDR2 SQIVND (reference sequence). This CDR3 comprises 15 residues. V lost 3 bases to trimming and J lost 6 bases; unmatched junction nucleotides: 8. The full variable domain, completed using reference TRBV19 and TRBJ1-5, is DGGITQSPKYLFRKEGQNVTLSCEQNLNHDAMYWYRQDPGQGLRLIYYSQIVNDFQKGDIAEGYSVSREKKESFPLTVTSAQKNPTAFYLCASSIVRGQGQPQHFGDGTRLSIL.

The V gene is TRBV28, the J gene TRBJ1-2; 7 nucleotides agree with TRBD1. Per the germline V gene, CDR1 is MDHEN and CDR2 is SYDVKM. With V trimmed by 5 bases and J by 8 bases, 11 bases remained unmatched. The CDR3 has 14 residues. CDR3 DNA: TGTGCCAGCAGTCCCTCGGGACAGTTCTCAGGCTACACCTTC. It codes for CASSPSGQFSGYTF.

This clone has just a few counts. The rearrangement links TRBV29-1 to TRBJ1-2; D uncertain. The CDR3 sequence is 13 residues long. Trimming removed 6 bases at V and 4 bases at J, with 15 bases between. In germline, CDR1 is SQVTM, CDR2 ANQGSEA. For the CDR3, the DNA is TGCAGCGTCGTCGCGTCCCGCCCCTATGGCTACACCTTC. Translating it yields CSVVASRPYGYTF.